The 29 T cell receptor beta chains reported below all come from one sample, sequenced in a study of cytomegalovirus exposure and HLA in healthy donors. Amplification used 60 Vbeta primers and 13 Jbeta primers. The assay was immunoSEQ multiplex PCR, and TCRdb's table has in-frame clones only and misses some. Among over 200,000 clones listed, about four fifths were seen once. Specimen: PBMCs. All receptors derive from a man aged 40-50 years in good health and CMV-seropositive.

V and J are TRBV18 and TRBJ2-7, with D possibly being TRBD2 (5 bases). V was cut by 2 bases and J by 5 bases, with 13 bases left in between. This CDR3 contains 14 residues. Germline CDR1 reads KGHSH; CDR2 reads LQKENI. CDR3 nucleotide sequence: TGTGCCAGCTCACCATCCATCGGGATCGACGAGCAGTACTTC. This encodes CASSPSIGIDEQYF.

J is TRBJ2-7 and V is TRBV9; 9 positions agree with TRBD2. V shed 0 bases, J shed 3 bases, and the junction held 4 bases outside the gene matches. The germline gives CDR1 SGDLS, CDR2 YYNGEE. This CDR3 spans 15 amino acids. This CDR3 is CASSVGLAGIYEQYF. The CDR3 nucleotides read TGTGCCAGCAGCGTAGGTCTAGCGGGGATCTACGAGCAGTACTTC.

The chain recombines TRBV6-5 with TRBJ1-5; the D is unclear. V lost 2 bases and J lost 7, with 9 bases in between. Germline V gene data show CDR1 as MNHEY and CDR2 as SVGAGI. The CDR3 consists of 13 residues. The DNA for the CDR3 is TGTGCCAGCAGTTACAGGGAGAGCCAGCCCCAGCATTTT. It specifies CASSYRESQPQHF.

The chain is built from TRBV29-1 and TRBJ2-7, with 10 bases fitting TRBD2. Germline V gene data show CDR1 as SQVTM and CDR2 as ANQGSEA. Unmatched junction bases numbered 7, after V lost 7 bases and J lost 7 bases. The CDR3 runs to 12 residues. The CDR3 coding sequence is TGCAGCGCCCTGGGACTAGCGAGTGAGCAGTACTTC. Translated: CSALGLASEQYF.

The chain uses TRBV21-1 and TRBJ2-1; the table names TRBD2, a call not compared with the DNA. TRBV21-1 counts as a pseudogene. The CDR3 has 16 amino acids. CDR3 sequence (DNA): TGTGCCAGCAGCAGACTCCTAGCGGGAGTCTACAATGAGCAGTTCTTC. Protein product: CASSRLLAGVYNEQFF.

This sequence joins TRBV18 and TRBJ2-1; TRBD2 matches at 8 bases. The CDR3 extends over 16 amino acids. J was trimmed by 9 bases and V by 0 bases; bases with no gene match: 10. Germline V CDR1 and CDR2: KGHSH, LQKENI. CDR3 coding DNA: TGTGCCAGCTCACCACCTAGTTCGGCGGGAGGTAGTGAGCAGTTCTTC. Its protein is CASSPPSSAGGSEQFF.

There are a few counts of this clone. Mismatch with germline at one junction end may stem from a read error. V gene TRBV2 combines with J gene TRBJ1-2; tentatively, D is TRBD1 (6 bases). This CDR3 comprises 12 residues. Germline V gene data show CDR1 as SNHLY and CDR2 as FYNNEI. CDR3 amino acids: CASSLEGEGAPF. In DNA form, the CDR3 reads TGTGCCAGCAGTCTGGAGGGGGAGGGCGCTCCCTTC.

The genes are TRBV19 and TRBJ2-3, with D perhaps matching TRBD2 (5 bases). The CDR3 totals 14 residues. Germline V CDR1 and CDR2: LNHDA, SQIVND (reference sequence). V was cut by 4 bases and J by 1 base, with 9 bases left in between. The CDR3 DNA follows: TGTGCCAGTAGTAATCTGGGAGGCACAGATACGCAGTATTTT. This codes for CASSNLGGTDTQYF.

V and J are TRBV28 and TRBJ2-5, with 11 nucleotides matching TRBD2. Germline V lookup: CDR1 MDHEN, CDR2 SYDVKM. The CDR3 contains 19 residues. Trimming cost V 0 bases and J 7 bases; bases outside gene matches: 16. In DNA form, the CDR3 reads TGTGCCAGCAGTTTATGGGGTAGCGGGAGGGCCGTGGATCAGGTGACCCAGTACTTC. It is translated as CASSLWGSGRAVDQVTQYF.

The chain has TRBV6-5 and TRBJ2-5; D is ambiguous. Germline CDR1 and CDR2: MNHEY and SVGAGI. This CDR3 comprises 13 residues. V shed 6 bases and J shed 4 bases, with 12 bases lying between them. CDR3 residues: CASSRVRLETQYF. The CDR3 bases are TGTGCCAGCAGCCGGGTGAGATTAGAGACCCAGTACTTC.

The chain links TRBV28 to TRBJ2-7; 7 bases map to TRBD2. This CDR3 has 14 residues. The V gene's germline CDR1 is MDHEN and CDR2 SYDVKM. With 4 bases clipped from V and 4 bases from J, the junction kept 7 bases outside the gene matches. The CDR3 nucleotides are TGTGCCAGCAGTTATAAGGACGGGGGGTACGAGCAGTACTTC. Translating it yields CASSYKDGGYEQYF.

This clone was detected once. This sequence joins TRBV6-4 and TRBJ2-1; 9 nucleotides agree with TRBD2. V dropped 6 bases and J dropped 1; count of bases not matched to a gene: 4. CDR1 MRHNA and CDR2 SNTAGT come from the germline V gene. The CDR3 consists of 15 residues. The CDR3: CASSLTSGSYNEQFF. The CDR3 nucleotides read TGTGCCAGCAGCTTGACTAGCGGATCCTACAATGAGCAGTTCTTC.

This sequence joins TRBV11-2 and TRBJ2-1, with D possibly matching TRBD2 (5 bases). Trimming shortened V by 5 bases and J by 8 bases, and 16 bases separated the two germline ends. The V gene's germline CDR1 is SGHAT and CDR2 FQNNGV. The CDR3 consists of 14 residues. CDR3 region: CASSPRRGRDEQFF. The CDR3 region has the DNA TGTGCCAGCAGCCCCCGACGGGGTCGGGATGAGCAGTTCTTC.

V and J are TRBV5-1 and TRBJ2-7, with a tentative D call TRBD1 (6 bases). This CDR3 is 14 amino acids long. Trimming removed 0 bases at V and 1 base at J, with 8 bases between. Germline V lookup: CDR1 SGHRS, CDR2 YFSETQ. CDR3 region: CASSLGRGSYEQYF. The CDR3 DNA is TGCGCCAGCAGCTTGGGCAGGGGTTCCTACGAGCAGTACTTC.

This chain's CDR3 is CASSIRDRVLVNTEAFF. The CDR3 bases are TGTGCCAGCAGCATCCGGGACAGGGTCTTGGTGAACACTGAAGCTTTCTTT. The genes are TRBV9 and TRBJ1-1, with 9 bases lining up with TRBD1. V shed 4 bases, J shed 0 bases, and the junction held 10 bases outside the gene matches. The CDR3 extends over 17 amino acids. Germline assignment: CDR1 SGDLS and CDR2 YYNGEE. Combining the CDR3 with reference TRBV9 and TRBJ1-1 gives the whole variable domain DSGVTQTPKHLITATGQRVTLRCSPRSGDLSVYWYQQSLDQGLQFLIQYYNGEERAKGNILERFSAQQFPDLHSELNLSSLELGDSALYFCASSIRDRVLVNTEAFFGQGTRLTVV.

This sequence joins TRBV2 and TRBJ2-5, with D perhaps TRBD1 (5 bases). V lost 4 bases, J lost 2 bases, and 11 bases lay in between. The CDR3 length is 14 residues. Germline-derived CDR1 and CDR2 are SNHLY and FYNNEI. CDR3 in DNA: TGTGCCAGCAGTGTGACAGTCCTGCAAGAGACCCAGTACTTC. Translated: CASSVTVLQETQYF.

This clone was detected only a few times. The chain joins TRBV9 to TRBJ2-4, with 7 bases lining up with TRBD2. V was pared by 0 bases and J by 8 bases, with 5 bases of the junction left unmatched. The CDR3 is 14 residues long. CDR1 is SGDLS and CDR2 is YYNGEE in the germline V gene. CDR3 coding DNA: TGTGCCAGCAGCGTAGCTGCCAGCGGGGACATTCAGTACTTC. This codes for CASSVAASGDIQYF.

This clone was counted a few times. This chain connects TRBV25-1 to TRBJ2-2; TRBD2 agrees at 13 bases. This CDR3 spans 17 amino acids. With V trimmed by 3 bases and J by 5 bases, 6 bases remained unmatched. Germline V gene lookup returns CDR1 MGHDK and CDR2 SYGVNS. CDR3 coding DNA: TGTGCCAGCAGTGAGTCGAGGACTAGCGGGAGAACCGGGGAGCTGTTTTTT. Translating it yields CASSESRTSGRTGELFF.

V and J are TRBV12-5 and TRBJ2-1, with 10 bases fitting TRBD1. V shed 1 base, J shed 6 bases, and the junction held 6 bases outside the gene matches. The CDR3 has 16 amino acids. Germline CDR1 reads LGHNT; CDR2 reads FRNRAP. The CDR3 DNA is TGTGCTAGTGGTTTGGACCGGGACAGGGGATCCAATGAGCAGTTCTTC. This sequence encodes CASGLDRDRGSNEQFF.

The chain carries TRBV30 and TRBJ1-1; D not certain. Trimming removed 2 bases at V and 0 bases at J, with 16 bases between. Germline lookup yields CDR1 GTSNPN and CDR2 SVGIG (reference sequence). This CDR3 is built from 16 residues. CDR3 sequence reads: CAWSPGGFPMNTEAFF. In DNA form, the CDR3 reads TGTGCCTGGAGTCCCGGAGGTTTTCCCATGAACACTGAAGCTTTCTTT.

This sequence joins TRBV11-3 and TRBJ1-2; D gene ambiguous. V lost 4 bases to trimming and J lost 5 bases, with 20 bases between them. This CDR3 has 16 residues. Germline V gene data show CDR1 as SGHNT and CDR2 as YENEEA. The CDR3 nucleotides read TGTGCCAGCAGCTGCCCTATACCGTTACCAGGTTATGGCTACACCTTC. It yields the protein CASSCPIPLPGYGYTF. The complete variable domain, with remaining parts taken from reference TRBV11-3 and TRBJ1-2, reads EAGVVQSPRYKIIEKKQPVAFWCNPISGHNTLYWYLQNLGQGPELLIRYENEEAVDDSQLPKDRFSAERLKGVDSTLKIQPAELGDSAVYLCASSCPIPLPGYGYTFGSGTRLTVV.

This sequence joins TRBV9 and TRBJ1-1, with D possibly matching TRBD1 (6 bases). The V gene's germline CDR1 is SGDLS and CDR2 YYNGEE. This CDR3 contains 15 residues. Between the trimmed V and J ends, which lost 3 bases and 1 base, there was a span of 13 bases. CDR3 nucleotide sequence: TGTGCCAGCAGCGCCACCAGGGGAGCGAACACTGAAGCTTTCTTT. It translates to CASSATRGANTEAFF. Combining the CDR3 with reference TRBV9 and TRBJ1-1 gives the whole variable domain DSGVTQTPKHLITATGQRVTLRCSPRSGDLSVYWYQQSLDQGLQFLIQYYNGEERAKGNILERFSAQQFPDLHSELNLSSLELGDSALYFCASSATRGANTEAFFGQGTRLTVV.

This clone appeared a single time. The rearrangement links TRBV6-1 to TRBJ2-7, with 10 nucleotides matching TRBD1. This CDR3 has 14 amino acids. Germline CDR1 and CDR2: MNHNS and SASEGT. Trimming at V came to 5 bases and at J to 5 bases, leaving 6 bases not matched to a gene. The CDR3 DNA sequence: TGTGCCAGCAGTTTACGGACAGGGGGTGACGAGCAGTACGTC. Protein product: CASSLRTGGDEQYV.

This clone was found once. The chain has TRBV4-1 and TRBJ1-3; D is uncertain. V dropped 4 bases and J dropped 8 bases, with 12 bases sitting between them. The germline V gene encodes CDR1 MGHRA and CDR2 YSYEKL. The CDR3 covers 13 residues. CDR3 residues: CASSPTMEDTIYF. In DNA, the CDR3 is TGCGCCAGCAGCCCCACGATGGAGGACACCATATATTTT.

In nucleotides, the CDR3 is TGTGCCAGCAGCTTGGGACTCCGAGGGAACACTGAAGCTTTCTTT. It yields the protein CASSLGLRGNTEAFF. The chain joins TRBV5-8 to TRBJ1-1, with D hard to call. V lost 0 bases to trimming and J lost 1 base, with 10 bases between them. CDR1 and CDR2 (germline): SGHTS, YDEGEE. This CDR3 has 15 residues.

This clone was detected a few times. This sequence joins TRBV5-1 and TRBJ2-5; 8 bases are shared with TRBD1. Per germline, CDR1 SGHRS and CDR2 YFSETQ. The ends lost 2 bases at V and 5 bases at J; junction bases unmatched: 14. This CDR3 is 17 amino acids long. The CDR3 sequence is CASSFGVGRQGQETQYF. The CDR3 bases are TGCGCCAGCAGCTTTGGCGTCGGGAGACAGGGGCAGGAGACCCAGTACTTC.

V gene TRBV5-8 combines with J gene TRBJ2-1; unclear D gene. Germline CDR1 and CDR2: SGHTS and YDEGEE. The CDR3 sequence is 15 residues long. Trimming took off 3 bases at V and 10 bases at J, with 20 bases between the two ends. The CDR3 sequence is CASSSRRATLTEQFF. In DNA, the CDR3 is TGTGCCAGCAGCTCCCGGAGAGCTACCTTAACCGAGCAGTTCTTC.

This clone was found once. The chain links TRBV10-3 to TRBJ2-5, with TRBD1 matching 7 bases. The CDR3 consists of 14 residues. Germline assignment: CDR1 ENHRY and CDR2 SYGVKD. V shed 6 bases, J shed 2 bases, and the junction held 6 bases outside the gene matches. CDR3 DNA: TGTGCCATCAGGGAGACAGGGTTGCAAGAGACCCAGTACTTC. As protein: CAIRETGLQETQYF.

This rearrangement joins TRBV7-2 to TRBJ2-7; TRBD1 might be the D (5 bases). There are 16 residues in the CDR3. Trimming stripped 1 base from V and 6 bases from J, with 19 bases between. Per the germline V gene, CDR1 is SGHTA and CDR2 is FQGNSA. CDR3 loop: CASSLGGSNPVGEQYF. DNA for the CDR3: TGTGCCAGCAGCTTAGGGGGCTCGAATCCTGTCGGCGAGCAGTACTTC.